Listed below are T cell receptor beta chains from one sample, sequenced in a study of T cells in Graves' hyperthyroidism and ophthalmopathy. From the multiplex PCR reads, TCRdb called clonotypes with MiXCR, one entry per CDR3 protein. The data show hundreds of thousands of distinct CDR3 sequences, around 19% seen once. The sequenced sample consisted of blood. These receptors came from a man aged 35 to 55 with Graves' hyperthyroidism. Both conserved end residues are part of each CDR3. The D gene is left open where the match is weak. The listing skips clone size in some rows; elsewhere it reads once, few, many or a size class.

abundance: -
j_gene: TRBJ2-7
d_gene: TRBD1
v_gene: TRBV20-1
CDR3aa: CSARDRPPGQISYEQYF
CDR3nt: TGCAGTGCTAGAGATAGGCCCCCGGGACAGATCTCCTACGAGCAGTACTTC

abundance: many
j_gene: TRBJ1-5
d_gene: TRBD1
v_gene: TRBV18
CDR3aa: CASSHSGGDDQPQHF
CDR3nt: TGTGCCAGCTCACATTCAGGGGGCGACGATCAGCCCCAGCATTTT

abundance: once
j_gene: TRBJ1-2
d_gene: -
v_gene: TRBV24-1
CDR3aa: CATSDPIHDSFYGYTF
CDR3nt: TGTGCCACCAGTGATCCAATCCACGACAGTTTCTATGGCTACACCTTC

abundance: many
j_gene: TRBJ1-1
d_gene: -
v_gene: TRBV27
CDR3aa: CASSLLVGGGEAFF
CDR3nt: TGTGCCAGCAGTCTGCTCGTCGGAGGAGGTGAAGCTTTCTTT

abundance: many
j_gene: TRBJ1-1
d_gene: -
v_gene: TRBV6-1
CDR3aa: CASSYTRARVAEAFF
CDR3nt: TGTGCCAGCAGTTACACCCGGGCGAGGGTAGCTGAAGCTTTCTTT

abundance: -
j_gene: TRBJ1-1
d_gene: -
v_gene: TRBV29-1
CDR3aa: CSVEESARGSFF
CDR3nt: TGCAGCGTTGAAGAGTCCGCCAGGGGCTCTTTCTTT

abundance: many
j_gene: TRBJ2-4
d_gene: -
v_gene: TRBV5-1
CDR3aa: CASSLAQGRNIQYF
CDR3nt: TGCGCCAGCAGCTTGGCCCAGGGCCGAAACATTCAGTACTTC

abundance: few
j_gene: TRBJ2-7
d_gene: TRBD1
v_gene: TRBV6-2/TRBV6-3
CDR3aa: CASSIDRDYEQYF
CDR3nt: TGTGCCAGCAGTATCGACAGGGACTACGAGCAGTACTTC

abundance: many
j_gene: TRBJ1-5
d_gene: -
v_gene: TRBV6-5
CDR3aa: CASSSHKRGGNQPQHF
CDR3nt: TGTGCCAGCAGTTCTCATAAACGCGGGGGTAATCAGCCCCAGCATTTT

abundance: few
j_gene: TRBJ2-7
d_gene: -
v_gene: TRBV7-9
CDR3aa: CASSPQTRYEQYF
CDR3nt: TGTGCCAGCAGCCCTCAAACCCGCTACGAGCAGTACTTC

abundance: -
j_gene: TRBJ2-7
d_gene: -
v_gene: TRBV30
CDR3aa: CAWRKGQQRDEQYF
CDR3nt: TGTGCCTGGAGAAAAGGACAGCAACGGGACGAGCAGTACTTC

abundance: few
j_gene: TRBJ1-1
d_gene: -
v_gene: TRBV5-8
CDR3aa: CASSTPGSLNTEAFF
CDR3nt: TGTGCCAGCAGCACCCCGGGAAGCCTGAACACTGAAGCTTTCTTT

abundance: -
j_gene: TRBJ2-3
d_gene: -
v_gene: TRBV20-1
CDR3aa: CSAREISTDTQYF
CDR3nt: TGCAGTGCTAGAGAAATTAGCACAGATACGCAGTATTTT

abundance: many
j_gene: TRBJ1-2
d_gene: TRBD1
v_gene: TRBV2
CDR3aa: CANGDRALVGYTF
CDR3nt: TGTGCCAATGGGGACAGGGCCCTTGTTGGCTACACCTTC

abundance: -
j_gene: TRBJ1-2
d_gene: -
v_gene: TRBV28
CDR3aa: CASFGGISNYGYTF
CDR3nt: TGTGCCAGCTTTGGGGGGATTTCGAACTATGGCTACACCTTC

abundance: few
j_gene: TRBJ2-7
d_gene: TRBD2
v_gene: TRBV5-1
CDR3aa: CASSLDAGVYEQYF
CDR3nt: TGCGCCAGCAGCTTGGACGCGGGAGTCTACGAGCAGTACTTC

abundance: many
j_gene: TRBJ2-7
d_gene: TRBD1
v_gene: TRBV20-1
CDR3aa: CSAYLQGNEQYF
CDR3nt: TGCAGTGCTTACCTACAGGGGAACGAGCAGTACTTC

abundance: -
j_gene: TRBJ1-6
d_gene: -
v_gene: TRBV5-1
CDR3aa: CASSSRQLTNSPLHF
CDR3nt: TGCGCCAGCAGCTCCAGGCAGCTAACTAATTCACCCCTCCACTTT

abundance: -
j_gene: TRBJ2-5
d_gene: -
v_gene: TRBV19
CDR3aa: CASSIDQTQYF
CDR3nt: TGTGCCAGTAGTATTGATCAGACCCAGTACTTC

abundance: many
j_gene: TRBJ2-7
d_gene: -
v_gene: TRBV7-2
CDR3aa: CASSFGYPDYEQYF
CDR3nt: TGTGCCAGCAGCTTCGGATACCCCGACTACGAGCAGTACTTC

abundance: many
j_gene: TRBJ2-5
d_gene: -
v_gene: TRBV20-1
CDR3aa: CSASGGSEQETQYF
CDR3nt: TGCAGTGCTAGCGGAGGGTCAGAACAAGAGACCCAGTACTTC

abundance: few
j_gene: TRBJ1-1
d_gene: -
v_gene: TRBV20-1
CDR3aa: CSASYADRRNTKAFF
CDR3nt: TGCAGTGCTAGCTATGCTGACAGGAGGAACACTAAAGCTTTCTTT

abundance: -
j_gene: TRBJ2-5
d_gene: TRBD1
v_gene: TRBV12-3/TRBV12-4
CDR3aa: CASSPRTGSWETQYF
CDR3nt: TGTGCCAGCAGTCCGAGGACAGGGAGTTGGGAGACCCAGTACTTC

abundance: many
j_gene: TRBJ1-4
d_gene: TRBD1
v_gene: TRBV5-5
CDR3aa: CASSFSAGTANEKLFF
CDR3nt: TGTGCCAGCAGCTTTTCCGCCGGGACAGCTAATGAAAAACTGTTTTTT

abundance: -
j_gene: TRBJ1-4
d_gene: -
v_gene: TRBV18
CDR3aa: CASSPQTENEKLFF
CDR3nt: TGTGCCAGCTCACCACAGACAGAGAATGAAAAACTGTTTTTT

abundance: many
j_gene: TRBJ2-3
d_gene: TRBD1
v_gene: TRBV5-1
CDR3aa: CASSIGTARQDTQYF
CDR3nt: TGCGCCAGCAGCATAGGGACAGCCAGGCAAGATACGCAGTATTTT

abundance: -
j_gene: TRBJ2-3
d_gene: -
v_gene: TRBV11-2
CDR3aa: CASSLGRQRRTDTQYF
CDR3nt: TGTGCCAGCAGCTTAGGGCGACAGAGGCGCACAGATACGCAGTATTTT

abundance: few
j_gene: TRBJ2-3
d_gene: -
v_gene: TRBV5-6
CDR3aa: CASSLDRTDTQYF
CDR3nt: TGTGCCAGCAGCTTAGACAGAACAGATACGCAGTATTTT